The 29 T cell receptor beta chains below all came from one sample that was sequenced in a study of tissue T cells after allogeneic stem cell transplantation. Measured with immunoSEQ multiplex PCR; TCRdb has only the in-frame clones, and not every one. The data contain roughly 2,000 clones, 46% of them singletons. As for time point: mouse harvest day 14 after allogeneic transplant. Mouse grafts combined 10^7 T-cell-depleted bone marrow cells with 10^6 splenic CD5+ T cells. The source material was gut tissue. The receptors were sampled from a female BALB/c mouse given C57BL/6 T cells with graft-versus-host disease after an allogeneic hematopoietic cell transplant.

With respect to this clone: A far larger clone is one nucleotide away, so this likely arose from a read error. Gene names and germline match the mouse. The read ends 1 residue shy of where the CDR3 ends; the end is completed using the germline J gene. The J gene is TRBJ2-1, the V gene TRBV19, with a possible D match to TRBD1 (6 bases). Per the germline V gene, CDR1 is FNHDT and CDR2 is SITEND (reference sequence). The CDR3 runs 14 residues. Trimming stripped 5 bases from V and 1 base from J, with 10 bases between. Partial CDR3 DNA: TGTGCCAGCAGGCCCGGGACAAACTATGCTGAGCAGTTC. Translation gives CASRPGTNYAEQF. The full CDR3 reads CASRPGTNYAEQFF.

About this clone: Gene names follow the mouse nomenclature. The read finishes 1 residue shy of the CDR3 end, and the germline J gene is used to complete it. J is TRBJ2-7 and V is TRBV12-1, with 8 bases that match TRBD2. Unmatched junction bases numbered 3, after V lost 2 bases and J lost 1 base. Germline V gene sequence: CDR1 SGHSN, CDR2 HYEKVE. The CDR3 length is 14 residues. The sequenced CDR3 bases are TGTGCCAGCTCTCCGTACTGGGGGTCCTATGAACAGTAC. This sequence encodes CASSPYWGSYEQY. In full, the CDR3 is CASSPYWGSYEQYF.

This clone turned up a few times. The genes and germline here are from mouse. The observed sequence ends 1 residue before the CDR3 terminus, with the missing tail filled in from the germline J gene. The rearrangement uses TRBV23 and TRBJ2-7; the DNA was not used to check the table's D call, TRBD1. This CDR3 spans 14 amino acids. The germline V gene has CDR1 KGHTA and CDR2 FQNQQP. The CDR3 sequence is CSSSQRQGSYEQYF. Partial CDR3 DNA: TGCTCCAGCAGTCAAAGACAGGGCTCCTATGAACAGTAC.

To note about this clone: Gene names follow the mouse nomenclature. The CDR3 extends 1 residue past the end of the read, so its final part is completed from the germline J gene. The chain combines TRBV12-1 with TRBJ2-2; 10 bases line up with TRBD2. The CDR3 is 15 amino acids. J lost 4 bases, V lost 3 bases, and 4 bases had no gene match. Germline lookup yields CDR1 SGHSN and CDR2 HYEKVE. CDR3 sequence: CASSSDWGATGQLYF. Partial CDR3 DNA: TGTGCCAGCTCTTCCGACTGGGGGGCCACCGGGCAGCTCTAC. The full variable domain, with the rest looked up from reference TRBV12-1 and TRBJ2-2, is DSGVVQSPRHIIKEKGGRSVLTCIPISGHSNVVWYQQTLGKELKFLIQHYEKVERDKGFLPSRFSVQQFDDYHSEMNMSALELEDSAMYFCASSSDWGATGQLYFGEGSKLTVL.

Comments on this clone: These gene names are mouse names. The read terminates 1 residue before the CDR3 end, so the remaining end is supplied by the germline J gene. The genes are TRBV3 and TRBJ2-5; TRBD2 aligns across 8 bases. With 1 base clipped from V and 2 bases from J, the junction kept 2 bases outside the gene matches. Germline assignment: CDR1 SNHLY and CDR2 FYNGKV (reference sequence). The length of the CDR3 is 15 residues. CDR3 region: CASSLGWGGQDTQYF. The covered CDR3 bases are TGTGCCAGCAGCTTAGGTTGGGGGGGCCAAGACACCCAGTAC.

To note about this clone: Each gene name is a mouse one. With the read ending 1 residue before the CDR3 end, the germline J gene is used to fill in that end. The genes are TRBV26 and TRBJ2-3, with 7 bases aligning to TRBD2. Germline V gene sequence: CDR1 KGHPV, CDR2 FQNQEV (reference sequence). Trimming at V came to 6 bases and at J to 5 bases, leaving 2 bases not matched to a gene. The CDR3 extends over 12 amino acids. CDR3 residues: CASSNWGETLYF. The sequenced CDR3 bases are TGTGCCAGCAGCAACTGGGGAGAAACGCTGTAT.

As concerns this clone: Mouse names are used for the genes. Incomplete CDR3 DNA: TGTGCCAGCTCTCCACCGGGACAGGAGGGCACCGGGCAGCTCTAC. Translation: CASSPPGQEGTGQLY. The full CDR3 protein reads CASSPPGQEGTGQLYF. V and J are TRBV12-2 and TRBJ2-2; the match to TRBD1 covers 8 bases. With the read ending 1 residue before the CDR3 end, the germline J gene is used to fill in that end. CDR1 is SGHLS, CDR2 HYDKME, per germline. The junction had 8 bases not matched to a gene; V was cut back by 2 bases and J by 4 bases. CDR3 length: 16 residues.

With respect to this clone: Gene labels here are mouse ones. The read is 1 residue too short to cover the CDR3 end, so that end is filled in from the germline J gene. The chain employs TRBV17 and TRBJ1-1, with 7 bases lining up with TRBD1. Germline-derived CDR1 and CDR2 are MNHDT and YYDKIL. This CDR3 has 13 amino acids. V dropped 7 bases and J dropped 0; count of bases not matched to a gene: 2. The part of the CDR3 DNA that was read is TGTGCTAGCACCGGGACAGCAAACACAGAAGTCTTC. This codes for CASTGTANTEVF. The CDR3 as a whole reads CASTGTANTEVFF.

With respect to this clone: Gene names follow the mouse nomenclature. Coverage ceases 1 residue before the CDR3 finishes, and the germline J gene fills in the end. V and J are TRBV13-3 and TRBJ2-1, with D possibly TRBD2 on 5 matching bases. Trimming took off 7 bases at V and 3 bases at J, with 11 bases between the two ends. Germline V gene data show CDR1 as NNHDY and CDR2 as SYVADS. CDR3 length equals 13 residues. The sequenced CDR3 bases are TGTGCCAGCGGCGCTGGGATCTATGCTGAGCAGTTC. This encodes CASGAGIYAEQF. Given in full, the CDR3 is CASGAGIYAEQFF.

As to this clone: Gene names refer to mouse genes. The read stops 1 residue short of the end of the CDR3; the missing end is completed from the germline J gene. V and J are TRBV26 and TRBJ2-7; 7 bases map to TRBD1. CDR1 is KGHPV, CDR2 FQNQEV, per germline (reference sequence). The CDR3 spans 14 residues. With V trimmed by 1 base and J by 3 bases, 3 bases remained unmatched. The CDR3 spells CASSLWRQGYEQYF. CDR3 DNA (partial): TGTGCCAGCAGTCTGTGGAGACAGGGCTATGAACAGTAC.

Only a few counts were recorded for this clone. The gene names here belong to mouse. The read ends 1 residue shy of where the CDR3 ends; the end is completed using the germline J gene. This chain joins TRBV26 and TRBJ1-5; D gene uncertain. CDR3 length: 13 amino acids. Germline assignment: CDR1 KGHPV and CDR2 FQNQEV (reference sequence). V lost 4 bases, J lost 1 base, and 5 bases lay in between. The CDR3 sequence: CASSPQNNQAPLF. The sequenced CDR3 bases are TGTGCCAGCAGTCCTCAGAACAACCAGGCTCCGCTT.

A note on this clone: Gene and germline names: mouse. The same CDR3 is also encoded by other DNA sequences in this sample. CDR3 sequence reads: CASSPTGGNTEVFF. The CDR3 bases that were read are TGTGCCAGCAGTCCGACAGGGGGGAACACAGAAGTCTTC. The V and J genes are TRBV15 and TRBJ1-1; 9 nucleotides align to TRBD1. The read comes to an end 1 residue before the CDR3 does, leaving the germline J gene to fill in the end. CDR1 SGHND and CDR2 FRSKSL come from the germline V gene. The trim removed 5 bases at V and 1 base at J, leaving 2 bases unmatched. The CDR3 length is 14 residues.

This clone is labeled large. Each gene name is a mouse one. The CDR3 end falls 1 residue outside the read, so it is completed with the germline J gene. This chain links TRBV26 with TRBJ1-2; the D gene is possibly TRBD1 (5 bases). The germline gives CDR1 KGHPV, CDR2 FQNQEV (reference sequence). CDR3 length: 13 amino acids. V was pared by 4 bases and J by 4 bases, with 10 bases between. The DNA read from the CDR3 is TGTGCCAGCAGTCCCAGGGAATCCTCCGACTACACC. This gives the protein CASSPRESSDYT. The entire CDR3 protein reads CASSPRESSDYTF.

The count of this clone is one. The gene names given are mouse names. The read comes to an end 1 residue before the CDR3 does, leaving the germline J gene to fill in the end. The chain employs TRBV13-2 and TRBJ1-1; D is ambiguous. V lost 4 bases and J 3 bases, leaving 4 bases between the germline ends. The CDR3 contains 11 residues. CDR1 is NNHNN, CDR2 SYGAGS, per germline (reference sequence). The CDR3 here is CASGRYTEVFF. The part of the CDR3 DNA that was read is TGTGCCAGCGGTCGGTACACAGAAGTCTTC.

This clone has more than one count but fewer than ten. Germline and genes here are mouse. CDR3: CASSLNWGGAGAETLYF. Incomplete CDR3 DNA: TGTGCCAGCAGTCTTAACTGGGGGGGCGCGGGTGCAGAAACGCTGTAT. The chain combines TRBV26 with TRBJ2-3; 11 bases agree with TRBD2. The read ends 1 residue early relative to the CDR3; the germline J gene fills the gap. J lost 1 base, V lost 3 bases, and 6 bases had no gene match. CDR3 length equals 17 residues. CDR1 KGHPV and CDR2 FQNQEV come from the germline V gene (reference sequence). The full variable domain, with the rest looked up from reference TRBV26 and TRBJ2-3, is NSKVIQTPRYLVKGQGQKAKMRCIPEKGHPVVFWYQQNKNNEFKFLINFQNQEVLQQIDMTEKRFSAECPSNSPCSLEIQSSEAGDSALYLCASSLNWGGAGAETLYFGSGTRLTVL.

This clone is termed large (0.1 to 1%). Mouse germline and gene names are used. The sequenced fragment ends 1 residue before the CDR3 boundary, so the rest is inferred from the germline J gene. The chain combines TRBV13-2 with TRBJ1-2; D uncertain. Germline loops: CDR1 NNHNN, CDR2 SYGAGS (reference sequence). CDR3 size: 12 residues. Trimming cost V 5 bases and J 1 base, with 6 bases left between them. Incomplete CDR3 DNA: TGTGCCAGCGGGTCAGGAAACTCCGACTACACC. Amino acids: CASGSGNSDYT. The CDR3 in full is CASGSGNSDYTF.

Worth noting for this clone: The genes are named according to mouse. The CDR3 is cut off 1 residue early in the read; its end comes from the germline J gene. This chain joins TRBV13-1 and TRBJ2-5; 9 bases line up with TRBD1. V shed 1 base, J shed 2 bases, and the junction held 2 bases outside the gene matches. The CDR3 extends over 15 amino acids. Germline V lookup: CDR1 NSHNY, CDR2 SYGAGN. CDR3 sequence: CASSDLGQGQDTQYF. CDR3 DNA (partial): TGTGCCAGCAGTGATCTGGGACAGGGCCAAGACACCCAGTAC.

To note about this clone: Gene names follow the mouse nomenclature. Other DNA sequences in the same sample also yield this CDR3. The CDR3 loop is CASSLGGGAEQFF. The sequenced CDR3 bases are TGTGCCAGCAGTTTAGGGGGGGGGGCTGAGCAGTTC. This chain connects TRBV15 to TRBJ2-1; 7 bases are a match to TRBD2. The CDR3 end is not reached by the read, which stops 1 residue before it; the germline J gene fills it in. Germline trimming cut 1 base from V and 7 bases from J; bases unmatched to any gene: 1. Germline V lookup: CDR1 SGHND, CDR2 FRSKSL. This CDR3 comprises 13 residues.

As concerns this clone: Germline and genes here are mouse. The read comes to an end 1 residue before the CDR3 does, leaving the germline J gene to fill in the end. The V and J genes are TRBV31 and TRBJ2-1, with TRBD1 identical over 9 bases. V shed 7 bases and J 4 bases; nucleotides not matched to a gene: 5. The CDR3 totals 13 residues. From germline, CDR1 is GKSSPN and CDR2 SITVG. CDR3 amino acids: CAFRDRAYAEQFF. The covered CDR3 bases are TGTGCCTTTCGGGACAGGGCGTATGCTGAGCAGTTC.

Comment on this clone: Germline and genes here are mouse. CDR3 bases read: TGTGCCAGCAGCTTCGGACAGGGCGACAACACCTTGTAC. Protein sequence: CASSFGQGDNTLY. The full CDR3 protein is CASSFGQGDNTLYF. J is TRBJ2-4 and V is TRBV3; 8 nucleotides match TRBD1. The read terminates 1 residue before the CDR3 end, so the remaining end is supplied by the germline J gene. The germline V gene has CDR1 SNHLY and CDR2 FYNGKV (reference sequence). This CDR3 region has 14 residues. J gave up 6 bases and V 3 bases, and 5 bases lay outside the gene matches.

On this clone itself: Gene labels here are mouse ones. The CDR3 goes on 1 residue after the read ends, and that part is filled in from the germline J gene. V is TRBV12-1 and J is TRBJ1-3; a possible D gene is TRBD1 (5 bases). Trimming cost V 0 bases and J 0 bases, with 8 bases left between them. This CDR3 is built from 15 residues. CDR1 and CDR2 (germline): SGHSN, HYEKVE. This CDR3 reads CASSLGGGSGNTLYF. CDR3 DNA, as far as it was read: TGTGCCAGCTCTCTCGGGGGGGGTTCTGGAAATACGCTCTAT.

In its sample, this clone was seen a few times. Gene and germline names: mouse. The CDR3 end lies 1 residue beyond the end of the read and is filled in from the germline J gene. The gene calls are TRBV16 and TRBJ1-1, with TRBD1 identical over 7 bases. The germline CDR1 and CDR2 sequences are SGHSA and FRNQAP. This CDR3 region has 14 residues. Trimming at V came to 5 bases and at J to 3 bases, leaving 6 bases not matched to a gene. The CDR3 reads CASSPRQGDTEVFF. The DNA read from the CDR3 is TGTGCAAGCAGCCCCCGGCAGGGGGACACAGAAGTCTTC.

This clone was picked up a small number of times. A far larger clone is one nucleotide away, so this likely arose from a read error. Genes and germline are mouse. The read comes to an end 1 residue before the CDR3 does, leaving the germline J gene to fill in the end. V and J are TRBV12-2 and TRBJ2-7, with TRBD2 matching 11 bases. CDR1 is SGHLS, CDR2 HYDKME, per germline. CDR3 length: 15 amino acids. CDR3 in amino acids: CARSPDWGASNEQYF. CDR3 DNA (partial): TGTGCCCGCTCGCCGGACTGGGGGGCTTCCAATGAACAGTAC.

This clone is large (0.1 to 1%) by share. Any gene name here is a mouse gene name. The read terminates 1 residue before the CDR3 end, so the remaining end is supplied by the germline J gene. This chain joins TRBV26 and TRBJ1-3; TRBD1 matches at 7 bases. This CDR3 spans 14 amino acids. Germline V CDR1 and CDR2: KGHPV, FQNQEV (reference sequence). Germline trimming cut 6 bases from V and 6 bases from J; bases unmatched to any gene: 8. The sequenced CDR3 bases are TGTGCCAGCAGCTCCGGGACAGCGGTAAATACGCTCTAT. It specifies CASSSGTAVNTLY. The entire CDR3 reads CASSSGTAVNTLYF. The whole variable domain, remainder taken from reference TRBV26 and TRBJ1-3, is NSKVIQTPRYLVKGQGQKAKMRCIPEKGHPVVFWYQQNKNNEFKFLINFQNQEVLQQIDMTEKRFSAECPSNSPCSLEIQSSEAGDSALYLCASSSGTAVNTLYFGEGSRLIVV.

Of note for this clone: The gene symbols are mouse symbols. The CDR3 end is not reached by the read, which stops 1 residue before it; the germline J gene fills it in. The chain uses TRBV26 and TRBJ2-1; D unclear. CDR3 size: 14 residues. From germline, CDR1 is KGHPV and CDR2 FQNQEV (reference sequence). V was trimmed by 3 bases and J by 1 base, leaving 7 bases between them. The part of the CDR3 DNA that was read is TGTGCCAGCAGTCTCCCAAAAAACTATGCTGAGCAGTTC. As protein: CASSLPKNYAEQF. The entire CDR3 reads CASSLPKNYAEQFF.

With respect to this clone: The genes are named according to mouse. Sequencing ends 1 residue short of the CDR3 end; the germline J gene provides the rest. This chain uses TRBV16 with TRBJ2-5; 8 bases are a match to TRBD2. Germline loops: CDR1 SGHSA, CDR2 FRNQAP. After removal of 0 bases from V and 4 bases from J, the junction contained 3 bases not matched to a gene. This CDR3 has 15 residues. Partial CDR3 DNA: TGTGCAAGCAGCTTAGACGGACTGGGCGAAGACACCCAGTAC. Encoded protein: CASSLDGLGEDTQY. The entire CDR3 sequence reads CASSLDGLGEDTQYF.

On this clone itself: Gene names are the mouse ones. The read falls 1 residue short of the CDR3 end, and the missing part is taken from the germline J gene. The chain joins TRBV3 to TRBJ1-4; 8 nucleotides align to TRBD1. The germline V gene has CDR1 SNHLY and CDR2 FYNGKV (reference sequence). Losses at the gene ends were 3 bases for V and 3 bases for J; bases not matched to a gene: 3. The CDR3 consists of 15 residues. This CDR3 reads CASSFGQGPNERLFF. The DNA read from the CDR3 is TGTGCCAGCAGCTTCGGACAGGGTCCCAACGAAAGATTATTT.

Points on this clone: The genes are named according to mouse. Read data end 1 residue before the CDR3 end; the end is taken from the germline J gene. The chain carries TRBV5 and TRBJ2-5, with TRBD2 matching over 9 bases. V trimming: 0 bases; J trimming: 5 bases; junction bases outside the gene matches: 3. CDR1 is LGHNA, CDR2 YNLKQL, per germline (reference sequence). This CDR3 comprises 15 residues. The part of the CDR3 DNA that was read is TGTGCCAGCAGCCAAGATGGGGGGGCGCGAGACACCCAGTAC. Its protein product is CASSQDGGARDTQY. The whole CDR3 protein reads CASSQDGGARDTQYF.

Concerning this clone itself: Each gene name is a mouse one. The CDR3 sequence is CSSSQHQDTQYF. The CDR3 DNA, read in part, is TGCTCCAGCAGTCAACACCAAGACACCCAGTAC. The V and J genes are TRBV23 and TRBJ2-5. The CDR3 goes on 1 residue after the read ends, and that part is filled in from the germline J gene. Germline CDR1 KGHTA, CDR2 FQNQQP. This CDR3 spans 12 amino acids.